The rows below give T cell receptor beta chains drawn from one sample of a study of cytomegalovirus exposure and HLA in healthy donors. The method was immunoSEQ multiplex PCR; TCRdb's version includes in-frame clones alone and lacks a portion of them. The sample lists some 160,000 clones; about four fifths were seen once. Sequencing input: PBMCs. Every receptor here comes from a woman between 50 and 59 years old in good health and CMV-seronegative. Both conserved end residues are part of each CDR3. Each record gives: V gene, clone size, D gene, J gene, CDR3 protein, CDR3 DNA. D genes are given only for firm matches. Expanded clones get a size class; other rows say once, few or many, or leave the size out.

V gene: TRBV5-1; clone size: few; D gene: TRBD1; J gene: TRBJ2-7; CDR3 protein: CASSSPDRGWYEQYF; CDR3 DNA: TGCGCCAGCAGCTCACCGGACAGGGGTTGGTACGAGCAGTACTTC
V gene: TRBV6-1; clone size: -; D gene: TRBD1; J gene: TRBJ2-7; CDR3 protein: CASRGTAITYEQYF; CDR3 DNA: TGTGCCAGCCGTGGGACAGCTATAACCTACGAGCAGTACTTC
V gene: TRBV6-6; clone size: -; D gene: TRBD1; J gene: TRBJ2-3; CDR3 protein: CASTRIGTGVDTQYF; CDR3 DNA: TGTGCCAGCACCCGAATTGGGACAGGGGTGGATACGCAGTATTTT
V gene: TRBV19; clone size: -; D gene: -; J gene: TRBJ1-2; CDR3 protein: CASIGGTGWYGYTF; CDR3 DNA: TGTGCCAGTATCGGAGGGACGGGTTGGTATGGCTACACCTTC
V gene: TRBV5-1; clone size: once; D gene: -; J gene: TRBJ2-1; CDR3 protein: CASSLDVSRNEQFF; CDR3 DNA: TGCGCCAGCAGCTTGGATGTGTCGCGGAATGAGCAGTTCTTC
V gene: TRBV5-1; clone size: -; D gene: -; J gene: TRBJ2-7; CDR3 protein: CASSLAWTRDEQYF; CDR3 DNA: TGCGCCAGCAGCTTGGCATGGACTCGGGACGAGCAGTACTTC
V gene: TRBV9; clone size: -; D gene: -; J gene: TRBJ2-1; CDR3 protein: CASSLDNMGENEQFF; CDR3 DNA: TGTGCCAGCAGCTTAGACAACATGGGAGAAAATGAGCAGTTCTTC
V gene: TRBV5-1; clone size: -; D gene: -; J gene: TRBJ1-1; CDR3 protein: CASSLAGRQNTEAFF; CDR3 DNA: TGCGCCAGCAGCTTGGCCGGCAGGCAGAACACTGAAGCTTTCTTT
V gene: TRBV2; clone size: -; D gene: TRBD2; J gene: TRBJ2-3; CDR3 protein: CASRRRTGLAEGDTQYF; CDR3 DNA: TGTGCCAGCAGGAGAAGGACGGGGCTAGCGGAGGGAGATACGCAGTATTTT
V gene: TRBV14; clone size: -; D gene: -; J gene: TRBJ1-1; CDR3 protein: CASSQILQGGAFF; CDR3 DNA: TGTGCCAGCAGCCAGATTCTACAGGGTGGAGCTTTCTTT
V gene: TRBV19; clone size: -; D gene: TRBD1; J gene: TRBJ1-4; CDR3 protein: CASSDPGQGRNEKLFF; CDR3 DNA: TGTGCCAGTAGTGATCCGGGACAGGGTCGGAATGAAAAACTGTTTTTT
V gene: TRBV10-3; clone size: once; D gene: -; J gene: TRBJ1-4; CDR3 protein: CATIANEKLFF; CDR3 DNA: TGTGCCACCATAGCAAATGAAAAACTGTTTTTT
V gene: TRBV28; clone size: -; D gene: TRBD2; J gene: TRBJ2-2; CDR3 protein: CASSLTRSWGGGARNTGELFF; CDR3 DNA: TGTGCCAGCAGTTTAACGCGTAGCTGGGGCGGGGGGGCTCGAAACACCGGGGAGCTGTTTTTT
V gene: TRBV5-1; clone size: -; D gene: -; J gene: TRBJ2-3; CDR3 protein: CASSLSTGGATDTQYF; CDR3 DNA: TGCGCCAGCAGCTTGAGCACGGGGGGCGCCACAGATACGCAGTATTTT
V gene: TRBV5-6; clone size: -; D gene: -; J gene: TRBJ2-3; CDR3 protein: CASSGQADTQYF; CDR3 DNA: TGTGCCAGCAGCGGGCAAGCAGATACGCAGTATTTT
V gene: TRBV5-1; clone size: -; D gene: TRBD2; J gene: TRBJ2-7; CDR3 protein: CTSSTLAGGSEQYF; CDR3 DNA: TGCACCAGCAGCACACTAGCGGGAGGTTCCGAGCAGTACTTC
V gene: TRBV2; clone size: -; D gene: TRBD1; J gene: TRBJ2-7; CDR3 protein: CASSGDSGEQYF; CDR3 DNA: TGTGCCAGCAGTGGGGACAGCGGAGAGCAGTACTTC
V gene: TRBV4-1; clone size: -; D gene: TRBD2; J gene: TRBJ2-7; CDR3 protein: CASSQTSGAYEQYF; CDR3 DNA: TGCGCCAGCAGCCAGACTAGCGGGGCGTACGAGCAGTACTTC
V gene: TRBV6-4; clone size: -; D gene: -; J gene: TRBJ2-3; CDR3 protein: CASSVRETDTQYF; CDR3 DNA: TGTGCCAGCAGTGTGAGGGAGACAGATACGCAGTATTTT
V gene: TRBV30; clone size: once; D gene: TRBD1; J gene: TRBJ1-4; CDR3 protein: CAWRDPGQGFEKLFF; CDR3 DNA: TGTGCCTGGAGAGATCCGGGACAGGGTTTTGAAAAACTGTTTTTT
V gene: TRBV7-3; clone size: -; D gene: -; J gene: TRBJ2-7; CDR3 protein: CASSLTGGASYEQYF; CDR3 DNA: TGTGCCAGCAGCTTAACAGGCGGGGCCTCCTACGAGCAGTACTTC
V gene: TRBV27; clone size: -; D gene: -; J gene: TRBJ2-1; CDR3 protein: CASSLSPYNEQFF; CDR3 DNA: TGTGCCAGCAGTTTGAGCCCCTACAATGAGCAGTTCTTC
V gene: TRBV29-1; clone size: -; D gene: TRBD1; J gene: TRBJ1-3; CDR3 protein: CSASGQSSGNTIYF; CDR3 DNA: TGCAGCGCTTCGGGACAGAGCTCTGGAAACACCATATATTTT
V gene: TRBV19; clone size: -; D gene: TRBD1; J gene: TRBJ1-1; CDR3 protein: CASSIPGQLDAEAFF; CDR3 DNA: TGTGCCAGTAGTATTCCGGGACAGCTGGACGCTGAAGCTTTCTTT
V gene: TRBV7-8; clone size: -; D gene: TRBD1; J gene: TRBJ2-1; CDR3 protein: CASSLRQGSYNEQFF; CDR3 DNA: TGTGCCAGCAGCCTCAGACAGGGGTCCTACAATGAGCAGTTCTTC
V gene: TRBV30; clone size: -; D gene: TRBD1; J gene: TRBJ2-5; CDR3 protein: CALQGPSGEQYF; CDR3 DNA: TGTGCCTTACAGGGGCCATCGGGTGAGCAGTACTTC
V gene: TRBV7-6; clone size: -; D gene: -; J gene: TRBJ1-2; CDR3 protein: CASSLWQGTITF; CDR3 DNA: TGTGCCAGCAGCTTATGGCAGGGGACTATTACCTTC
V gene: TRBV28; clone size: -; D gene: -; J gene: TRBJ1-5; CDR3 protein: CASSSSAGGGSSNQPQHF; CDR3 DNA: TGTGCCAGCAGCTCAAGCGCGGGGGGAGGGAGTAGCAATCAGCCCCAGCATTTT
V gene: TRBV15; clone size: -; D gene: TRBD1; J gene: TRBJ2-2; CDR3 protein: CATSSRDRGNTGELFF; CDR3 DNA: TGTGCCACCAGCAGTCGGGACAGGGGGAACACCGGGGAGCTGTTTTTT
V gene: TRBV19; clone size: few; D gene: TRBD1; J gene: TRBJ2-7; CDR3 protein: CASSRTGDPNEQYF; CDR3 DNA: TGTGCCAGTAGTCGGACAGGGGATCCCAACGAGCAGTACTTC
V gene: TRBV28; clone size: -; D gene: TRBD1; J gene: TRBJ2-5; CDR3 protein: CASLTGHRKETQYF; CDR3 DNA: TGTGCCAGTCTGACAGGGCATCGGAAAGAGACCCAGTACTTC
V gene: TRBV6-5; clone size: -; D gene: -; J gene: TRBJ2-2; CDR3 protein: CASSYSRGYGGELFF; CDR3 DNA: TGTGCCAGCAGTTACTCGAGGGGGTACGGCGGGGAGCTGTTTTTT
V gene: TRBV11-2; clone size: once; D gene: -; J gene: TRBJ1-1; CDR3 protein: CASSSDLAEAFF; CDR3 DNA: TGTGCCAGCAGCTCCGACTTGGCTGAAGCTTTCTTT
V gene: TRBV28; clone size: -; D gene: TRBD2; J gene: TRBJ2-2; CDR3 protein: CASSLLAGATAGELFF; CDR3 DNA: TGTGCCAGCAGTCTCCTAGCGGGCGCAACGGCCGGGGAGCTGTTTTTT
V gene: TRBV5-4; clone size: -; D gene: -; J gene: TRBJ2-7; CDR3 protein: CASSLAAGASEQYF; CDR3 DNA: TGTGCCAGCAGCTTGGCAGCAGGGGCGTCCGAGCAGTACTTC
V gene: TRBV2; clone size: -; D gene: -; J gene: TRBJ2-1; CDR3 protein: CASTGYNEQFF; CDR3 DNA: TGTGCCAGTACAGGGTACAATGAGCAGTTCTTC
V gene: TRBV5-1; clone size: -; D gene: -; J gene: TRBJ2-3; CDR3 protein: CASSLVQPSDTQYF; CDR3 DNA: TGCGCCAGCAGCTTGGTACAGCCCTCCGATACGCAGTATTTT
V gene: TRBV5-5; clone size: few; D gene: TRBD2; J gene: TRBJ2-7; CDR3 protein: CASSPGRDYYEQYF; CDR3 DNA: TGTGCCAGCAGCCCAGGAAGGGACTATTACGAGCAGTACTTC
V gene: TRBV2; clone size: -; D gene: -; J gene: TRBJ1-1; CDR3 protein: CASSGVPNTEAFF; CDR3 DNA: TGTGCCAGCTCGGGGGTCCCGAACACTGAAGCTTTCTTT
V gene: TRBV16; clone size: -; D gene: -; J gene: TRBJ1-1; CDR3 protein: CASSQSTGMNTEAFF; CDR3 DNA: TGTGCCAGCAGCCAATCGACAGGAATGAACACTGAAGCTTTCTTT
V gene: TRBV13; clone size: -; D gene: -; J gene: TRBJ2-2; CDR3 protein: CASSFGVAPLTGELFF; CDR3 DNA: TGTGCCAGCAGCTTCGGTGTCGCCCCCCTCACCGGGGAGCTGTTTTTT
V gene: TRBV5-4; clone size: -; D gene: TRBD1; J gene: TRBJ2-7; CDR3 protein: CASSYDRDEYEQYF; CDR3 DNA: TGTGCCAGCAGCTACGACAGGGACGAGTACGAGCAGTACTTC
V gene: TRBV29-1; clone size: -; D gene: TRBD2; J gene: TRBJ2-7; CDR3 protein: CSVREREGPPYEQYF; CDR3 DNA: TGCAGCGTCCGGGAGCGGGAGGGCCCCCCCTACGAGCAGTACTTC
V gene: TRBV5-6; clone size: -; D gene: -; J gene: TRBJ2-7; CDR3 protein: CASSSGSSYEQYF; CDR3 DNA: TGTGCCAGCAGCTCGGGTAGCTCCTACGAGCAGTACTTC
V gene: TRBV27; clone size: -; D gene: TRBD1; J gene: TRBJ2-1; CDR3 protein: CASSFGTGGYNEQFF; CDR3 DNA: TGTGCCAGCAGTTTTGGGACAGGGGGCTATAATGAGCAGTTCTTC
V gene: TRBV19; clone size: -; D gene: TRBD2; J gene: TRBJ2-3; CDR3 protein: CASSPISSGRWDTQYF; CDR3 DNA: TGTGCCAGTAGCCCTATTTCTAGCGGGAGATGGGATACGCAGTATTTT
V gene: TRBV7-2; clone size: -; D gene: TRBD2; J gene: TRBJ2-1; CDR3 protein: CASSFVGGPENEQFF; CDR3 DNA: TGTGCCAGCAGCTTTGTGGGAGGGCCTGAAAATGAGCAGTTCTTC
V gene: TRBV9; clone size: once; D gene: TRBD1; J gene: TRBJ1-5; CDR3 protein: CASSAPDRENQPQHF; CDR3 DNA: TGTGCCAGCAGCGCCCCAGACAGGGAAAACCAGCCCCAGCATTTT
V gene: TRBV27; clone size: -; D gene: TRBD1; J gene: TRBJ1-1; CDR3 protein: CASSSRQGLNTEAFF; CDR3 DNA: TGTGCCAGCAGTTCGAGACAGGGTTTGAACACTGAAGCTTTCTTT
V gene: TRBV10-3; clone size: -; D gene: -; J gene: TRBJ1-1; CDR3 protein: CASIGHKLNTEAFF; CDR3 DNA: TGTGCCTCAATTGGACACAAATTGAACACTGAAGCTTTCTTT
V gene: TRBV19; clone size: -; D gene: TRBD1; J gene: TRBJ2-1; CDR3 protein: CASSIGRGQYNEQFF; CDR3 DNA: TGTGCCAGTAGTATCGGCAGGGGGCAGTACAATGAGCAGTTCTTC
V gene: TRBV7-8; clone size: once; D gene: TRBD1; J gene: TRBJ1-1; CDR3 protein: CASSLAGQGYTEAFF; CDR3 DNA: TGTGCCAGCAGCTTAGCGGGACAGGGGTACACTGAAGCTTTCTTT
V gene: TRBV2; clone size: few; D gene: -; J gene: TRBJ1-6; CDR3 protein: CASGLSSYNSPLHF; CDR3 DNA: TGTGCCAGTGGGCTCAGCTCCTATAATTCACCCCTCCACTTT
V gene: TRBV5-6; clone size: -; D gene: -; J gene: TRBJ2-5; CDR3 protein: CASSLDSGSETQYF; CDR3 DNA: TGTGCCAGCAGCTTGGACTCGGGTTCAGAGACCCAGTACTTC
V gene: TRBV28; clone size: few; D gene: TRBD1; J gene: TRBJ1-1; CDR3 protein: CASSSGRGRMNTEAFF; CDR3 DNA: TGTGCCAGCAGTTCGGGCAGGGGGCGAATGAACACTGAAGCTTTCTTT
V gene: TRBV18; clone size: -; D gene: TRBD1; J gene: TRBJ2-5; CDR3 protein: CASSPWITGEETQYF; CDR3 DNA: TGTGCCAGCTCACCATGGATAACAGGGGAAGAGACCCAGTACTTC
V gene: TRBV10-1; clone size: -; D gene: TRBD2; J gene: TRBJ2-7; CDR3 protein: CASSEWSGTEQYF; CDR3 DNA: TGCGCCAGCAGTGAGTGGAGCGGGACCGAGCAGTACTTC
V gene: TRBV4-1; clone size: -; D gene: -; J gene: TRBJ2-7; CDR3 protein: CASSRGLGYEQYF; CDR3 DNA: TGCGCCAGCAGCCGAGGGCTAGGATACGAGCAGTACTTC
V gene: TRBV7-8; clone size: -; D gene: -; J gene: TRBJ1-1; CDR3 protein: CASSLVANTEAFF; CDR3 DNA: TGTGCCAGCAGCTTAGTGGCGAACACTGAAGCTTTCTTT